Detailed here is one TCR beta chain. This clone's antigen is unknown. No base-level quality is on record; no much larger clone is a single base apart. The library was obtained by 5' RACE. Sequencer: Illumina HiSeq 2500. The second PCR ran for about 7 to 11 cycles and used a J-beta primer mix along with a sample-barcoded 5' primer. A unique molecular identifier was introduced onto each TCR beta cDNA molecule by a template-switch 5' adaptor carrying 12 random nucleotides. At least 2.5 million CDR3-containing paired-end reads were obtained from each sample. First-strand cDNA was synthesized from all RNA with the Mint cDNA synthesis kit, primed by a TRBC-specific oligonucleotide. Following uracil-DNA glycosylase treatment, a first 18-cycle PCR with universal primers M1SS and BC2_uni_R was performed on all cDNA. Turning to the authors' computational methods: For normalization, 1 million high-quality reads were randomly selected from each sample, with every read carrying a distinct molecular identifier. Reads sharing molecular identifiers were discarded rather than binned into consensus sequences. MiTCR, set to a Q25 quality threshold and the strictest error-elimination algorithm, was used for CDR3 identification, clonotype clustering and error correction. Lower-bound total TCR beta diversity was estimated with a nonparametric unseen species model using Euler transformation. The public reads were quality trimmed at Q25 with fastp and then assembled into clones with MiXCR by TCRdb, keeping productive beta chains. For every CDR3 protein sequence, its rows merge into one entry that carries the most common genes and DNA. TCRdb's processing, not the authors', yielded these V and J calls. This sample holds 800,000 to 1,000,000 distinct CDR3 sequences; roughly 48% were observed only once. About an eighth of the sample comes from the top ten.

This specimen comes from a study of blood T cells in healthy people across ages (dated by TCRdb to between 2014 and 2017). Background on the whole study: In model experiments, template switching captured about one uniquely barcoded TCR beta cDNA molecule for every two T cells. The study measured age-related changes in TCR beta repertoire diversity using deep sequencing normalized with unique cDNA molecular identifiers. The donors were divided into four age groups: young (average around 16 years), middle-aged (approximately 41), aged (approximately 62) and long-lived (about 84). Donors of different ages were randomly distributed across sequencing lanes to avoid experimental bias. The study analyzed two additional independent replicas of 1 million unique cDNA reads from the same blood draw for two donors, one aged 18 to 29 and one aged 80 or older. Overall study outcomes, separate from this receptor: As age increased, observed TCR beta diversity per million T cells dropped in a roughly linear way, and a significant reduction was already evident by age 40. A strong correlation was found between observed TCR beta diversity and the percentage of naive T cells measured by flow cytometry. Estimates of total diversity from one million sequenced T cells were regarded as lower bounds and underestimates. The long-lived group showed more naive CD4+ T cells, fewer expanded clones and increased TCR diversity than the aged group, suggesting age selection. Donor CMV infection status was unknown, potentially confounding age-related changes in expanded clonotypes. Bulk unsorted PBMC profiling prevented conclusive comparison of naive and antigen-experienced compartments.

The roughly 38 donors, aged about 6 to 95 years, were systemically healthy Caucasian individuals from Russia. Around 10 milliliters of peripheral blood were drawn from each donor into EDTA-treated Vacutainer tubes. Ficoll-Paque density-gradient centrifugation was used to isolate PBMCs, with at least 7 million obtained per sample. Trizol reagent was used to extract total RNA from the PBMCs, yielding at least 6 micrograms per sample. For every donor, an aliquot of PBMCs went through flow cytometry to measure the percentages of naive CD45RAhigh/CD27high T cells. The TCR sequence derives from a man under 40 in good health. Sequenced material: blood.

The DNA reads as follows: TGTGCCAGCAGCGTAGAAACTTTCACAGATACGCAGTATTTT. It is translated as CASSVETFTDTQYF. The rearranged chain carries TRBV9 and TRBJ2-3; no D segment can be confidently identified. Based on the germline V gene, the CDR1 and CDR2 sequences are SGDLS and YYNGEE. From its cysteine to its phenylalanine, the CDR3 spans 14 amino acids. The entry retains the CDR3 DNA only, 42 bases that are in frame from base 1. At the junction V is shortened by 0 bases and J by 2 bases, with 7 bases in between.